This TCR beta chain was captured in a study of monozygotic twins with inflammatory bowel disease. CDR3 size: 15 residues. Per the germline V gene, CDR1 is LGHNA and CDR2 is YSLEER. There were roughly 4,000 ng of total RNA used for each TCR library. Eight cDNA synthesis reactions were run for every sample. TCRdb re-called the 5' RACE reads and shows each CDR3 protein once, DNA omitted. This sample contains under 150,000 distinct CDR3 sequences. Sequences were obtained from blood. This rearrangement joins TRBV4-3 to TRBJ2-5; the D call from TCRdb, TRBD1, cannot be confirmed without DNA. This clonotype was obtained from a human donor with ulcerative colitis or Crohn's disease, or a healthy co-twin of an affected twin (not recorded which). CDR3 amino acids: CASSQDDGTGGTQYF.